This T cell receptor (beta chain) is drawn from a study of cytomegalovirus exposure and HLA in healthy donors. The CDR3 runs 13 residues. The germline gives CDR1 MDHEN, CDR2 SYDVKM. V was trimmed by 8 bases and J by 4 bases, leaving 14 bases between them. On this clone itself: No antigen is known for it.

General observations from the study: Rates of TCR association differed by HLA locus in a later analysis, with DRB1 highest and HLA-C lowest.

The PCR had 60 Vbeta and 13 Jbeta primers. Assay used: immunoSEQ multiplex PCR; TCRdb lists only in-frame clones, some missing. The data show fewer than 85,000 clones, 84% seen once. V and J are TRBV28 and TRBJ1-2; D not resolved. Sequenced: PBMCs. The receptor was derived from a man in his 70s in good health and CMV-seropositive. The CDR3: CASRRVMGYGYTF. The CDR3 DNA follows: TGTGCCAGCCGGCGGGTCATGGGCTATGGCTACACCTTC.